These 23 T cell receptor beta chains originate from one sample sequenced in a study of T cell responses to AZD1222 COVID-19 vaccine. Libraries were prepared by immunoSEQ multiplex PCR; TCRdb keeps only in-frame clonotypes and omits some of them. The data hold about 88,000 clones, with approximately 91% observed a single time. Here the sequenced sample was peripheral blood, taken 28 days after the second AZD1222 dose. Source of these receptors: an adult who received the AZD1222 COVID-19 vaccine.

CDR3 amino acids: CASSQGLVSNQPQHF. In nucleotides, the CDR3 is TGTGCCAGCAGCCAAGGACTGGTTAGCAATCAGCCCCAGCATTTT. V usage is TRBV3-1 (or the pseudogene TRBV3-2) and J usage is TRBJ1-5; D call uncertain. This CDR3 region has 15 residues. Germline-derived CDR1 and CDR2 are LGHDT and YNNKEL (reference sequence). The ends were cut back, 1 base at V and 0 bases at J, with 7 bases in the middle.

The chain is built from TRBV6-5 and TRBJ1-2; 12 nucleotides match TRBD1. Trimming removed 2 bases from V and 8 bases from J; junction bases left unmatched: 9. This CDR3 is built from 16 residues. Per the germline V gene, CDR1 is MNHEY and CDR2 is SVGAGI. The CDR3 bases are TGTGCCAGCAGTTACACCGGGACAGGGGGCGCGGGCGGCTACACCTTC. Translating gives CASSYTGTGGAGGYTF.

This chain joins TRBV30 and TRBJ1-6; D not certain. V lost 4 bases and J 1 base, leaving 14 bases between the germline ends. This CDR3 has 16 amino acids. Germline loops: CDR1 GTSNPN, CDR2 SVGIG (reference sequence). CDR3 residues: CAWTPPRFSYNSPLHF. The CDR3 DNA reads as TGTGCCTGGACCCCACCGAGGTTTTCCTATAATTCACCCCTCCACTTT.

In its sample, this clone was seen once. This chain links TRBV6-5 with TRBJ2-1; 7 nucleotides match TRBD2. V was clipped by 5 bases and J by 9 bases; unmatched bases: 7. Germline loops: CDR1 MNHEY, CDR2 SVGAGI. The CDR3 has 13 amino acids. CDR3 DNA sequence: TGTGCCAGCAGTAAAAGGACTAGTGGTGAGCAGTTCTTC. It yields the protein CASSKRTSGEQFF.

The chain is built from TRBV6-5 and TRBJ2-7; 7 bases match TRBD1. Germline V gene lookup returns CDR1 MNHEY and CDR2 SVGAGI. V lost 6 bases to trimming and J lost 2 bases; unmatched junction nucleotides: 7. CDR3 size: 14 residues. The CDR3 region is CASSPRQGPYEQYF. The CDR3 region has the DNA TGTGCCAGCAGCCCCAGACAGGGACCCTACGAGCAGTACTTC.

The V call is TRBV5-1, the J call TRBJ2-3, with 8 bases that match TRBD1. Germline lookup yields CDR1 SGHRS and CDR2 YFSETQ. J lost 2 bases, V lost 0 bases, and 8 bases had no gene match. This CDR3 region has 17 residues. CDR3 sequence (DNA): TGCGCCAGCAGCTTGGCGGGGTTGGGACAGGACACAGATACGCAGTATTTT. This codes for CASSLAGLGQDTDTQYF.

There are a few counts of this clone. V gene TRBV11-2 combines with J gene TRBJ2-2; TRBD2 agrees at 9 bases. V shed 4 bases and J 7 bases; nucleotides not matched to a gene: 10. Germline values: CDR1 SGHAT, CDR2 FQNNGV. CDR3 size: 16 residues. For the CDR3, the DNA is TGTGCCAGCAGCTCCCCTGGCGGGGGGGTGGTCGGGGAGCTGTTTTTT. This sequence encodes CASSSPGGGVVGELFF.

The J gene is TRBJ1-6, the V gene TRBV21-1; TRBD1, the table's D call, lacks a check against the DNA. TRBV21-1 represents a pseudogene. The CDR3 extends over 16 amino acids. CDR3 in amino acids: CASSKPGQGGGSPLHF. The CDR3 nucleotides are TGTGCCAGCAGCAAACCGGGACAGGGGGGAGGCTCACCCCTCCACTTT.

V is TRBV20-1 and J is TRBJ1-2; D is undetermined. V was pared by 6 bases and J by 2 bases, with 7 bases between. Germline V gene data show CDR1 as DFQATT and CDR2 as SNEGSKA (reference sequence). CDR3 length: 11 amino acids. CDR3 bases: TGCAGTGCCTCCCCCAACTATGGCTACACCTTC. Translation gives CSASPNYGYTF.

The rearrangement links TRBV13 to TRBJ2-3; 11 nucleotides align to TRBD1. J gave up 4 bases and V 1 base, and 7 bases lay outside the gene matches. This CDR3 is built from 17 residues. Germline loops: CDR1 PRHDT, CDR2 FYEKMQ (reference sequence). The CDR3 nucleotides read TGTGCCAGCAGCTTAGTGTCGGACAGGGGGCTTGCAGATACGCAGTATTTT. Translating it yields CASSLVSDRGLADTQYF.

The chain carries TRBV6-1 and TRBJ2-7; 11 bases agree with TRBD1. The CDR3 spans 16 residues. Germline-derived CDR1 and CDR2 are MNHNS and SASEGT. With 6 bases clipped from V and 4 bases from J, the junction kept 11 bases outside the gene matches. In DNA, the CDR3 is TGTGCCAGCAGGGAACTCTGGGACAGGGGGTTATACGAGCAGTACTTC. This sequence encodes CASRELWDRGLYEQYF.

The rearrangement joins TRBV18 to TRBJ1-1; the D gene is possibly TRBD1 (5 bases). V was cut by 4 bases and J by 3 bases, with 18 bases left in between. Germline CDR1 is KGHSH and CDR2 is LQKENI. The CDR3 sequence is 16 residues long. The CDR3 spells CASSLSTPGPHTEAFF. Here the CDR3 DNA reads TGTGCCAGCTCACTATCAACCCCAGGGCCCCACACTGAAGCTTTCTTT.

This chain connects TRBV7-9 to TRBJ2-2; TRBD2 agrees at 7 bases. Per germline, CDR1 SEHNR and CDR2 FQNEAQ (reference sequence). The CDR3 runs 15 residues. Trimming removed 5 bases from V and 2 bases from J; junction bases left unmatched: 5. This chain's CDR3 is CASSPSGLNTGELFF. Here the CDR3 DNA reads TGTGCCAGCAGCCCTAGCGGACTAAACACCGGGGAGCTGTTTTTT.

The CDR3: CASSPTDSWYQETQYF. The DNA for the CDR3 is TGTGCCAGCTCACCGACTGATAGCTGGTACCAAGAGACCCAGTACTTC. The V and J genes are TRBV18 and TRBJ2-5, with D unresolved. Germline CDR1 reads KGHSH; CDR2 reads LQKENI. The ends were cut back, 3 bases at V and 0 bases at J, with 14 bases in the middle. The CDR3 spans 16 residues.

The J gene is TRBJ1-2, the V gene TRBV7-9; 11 bases line up with TRBD1. Per the germline V gene, CDR1 is SEHNR and CDR2 is FQNEAQ (reference sequence). The ends lost 5 bases at V and 8 bases at J; junction bases unmatched: 10. The CDR3 is 15 residues long. The CDR3 reads CASSAGQGAVWGYTF. Here the CDR3 DNA reads TGTGCCAGCAGCGCAGGACAGGGGGCGGTCTGGGGCTACACCTTC. Full variable domain (rest looked up from reference TRBV7-9 and TRBJ1-2): DTGVSQNPRHKITKRGQNVTFRCDPISEHNRLYWYRQTLGQGPEFLTYFQNEAQLEKSRLLSDRFSAERPKGSFSTLEIQRTEQGDSAMYLCASSAGQGAVWGYTFGSGTRLTVV.

This clone occurred once. The chain combines TRBV5-4 with TRBJ2-2, with TRBD1 matching over 7 bases. The trim removed 4 bases at V and 4 bases at J, leaving 7 bases unmatched. Germline CDR1 and CDR2: SGHNT and YYREEE (reference sequence). The CDR3 is made up of 15 amino acids. The CDR3: CASSPTAGGTGELFF. The CDR3 DNA follows: TGTGCCAGCAGCCCAACGGCAGGGGGCACCGGGGAGCTGTTTTTT.

This clone was seen once. The rearrangement joins TRBV30 to TRBJ1-1, with D perhaps matching TRBD1 (5 bases). This CDR3 contains 13 residues. V was cut by 3 bases and J by 7 bases, with 15 bases left in between. Germline V gene data show CDR1 as GTSNPN and CDR2 as SVGIG (reference sequence). The DNA of the CDR3 is TGTGCCTGGAGGACTAGGAACAGGAGTGAAGCTTTCTTT. Residues: CAWRTRNRSEAFF.

This clone was seen only once. The rearrangement joins TRBV19 to TRBJ1-2; tentative D call: TRBD1 (6 bases). The V end was cut by 5 bases, the J end by 7 bases, with 17 bases between. This CDR3 has 14 amino acids. Germline CDR1 is LNHDA and CDR2 is SQIVND (reference sequence). CDR3 nucleotide sequence: TGTGCCAGTAGTCTACTACCGGACAGCGGTGGCTACACCTTC. Translated: CASSLLPDSGGYTF.

The chain joins TRBV7-9 to TRBJ1-2, with D possibly being TRBD1 (5 bases). V lost 6 bases, J lost 2 bases, and 13 bases lay in between. CDR3 length: 14 amino acids. Germline assignment: CDR1 SEHNR and CDR2 FQNEAQ (reference sequence). In nucleotides, the CDR3 is TGTGCCAGCAGTTTAACAAGGGGCAACTATGGCTACACCTTC. Protein product: CASSLTRGNYGYTF.

The gene calls are TRBV7-9 and TRBJ1-1, with a weak D call TRBD1 (5 bases). CDR3 length equals 15 residues. V lost 3 bases and J lost 4, with 15 bases in between. The germline V gene has CDR1 SEHNR and CDR2 FQNEAQ (reference sequence). This CDR3 reads CASSLSGRVPTEAFF. CDR3 nucleotides: TGTGCCAGCAGCTTGAGCGGCAGGGTGCCCACTGAAGCTTTCTTT.

The genes are TRBV15 and TRBJ1-4, with D tentatively TRBD1 (5 bases). Looked up from germline, CDR1 is LNHNV and CDR2 is YYDKDF (reference sequence). The CDR3 spans 16 residues. V lost 3 bases and J 1 base, leaving 12 bases between the germline ends. The CDR3 DNA is TGTGCCACCAGCAGTTGGAGTGGGGGAACTAATGAAAAACTGTTTTTT. It translates to CATSSWSGGTNEKLFF.

V is TRBV5-1 and J is TRBJ1-2; 8 bases fit TRBD1. Per germline, CDR1 SGHRS and CDR2 YFSETQ. The CDR3 is 13 residues long. The J segment lost 7 bases and the V segment lost 4 bases, leaving 6 bases of the junction unmatched. The CDR3 DNA reads TGCGCCAGCAGCCAAGGACAGGGAGGTGGCTACACCTTC. This gives the protein CASSQGQGGGYTF.

CDR3 nucleotides: TGTGCCAGCAGAGGACAGGGGGAGGATGAAGCTTTCTTT. As protein: CASRGQGEDEAFF. The V call is TRBV12-3 or TRBV12-4, the J call TRBJ1-1, with 10 bases matching TRBD1. The CDR3 sequence is 13 residues long. J lost 7 bases, V lost 6 bases, and 5 bases had no gene match.